A single sample is the source of the 3 T cell receptor beta chains below, sequenced in a study of cytomegalovirus exposure and HLA in healthy donors. Primers included in the PCR were 60 Vbeta and 13 Jbeta primers. This table comes from immunoSEQ multiplex PCR, and its TCRdb copy is limited to in-frame clones, with some not included. The sample lists 140,000 to 150,000 clones; around 79% were seen once. The sequencing sample was made of PBMCs. These TCRs come from a woman aged 25 to 39 in good health and CMV-seronegative.

The chain has TRBV7-3 and TRBJ1-5; 10 nucleotides align to TRBD1. The CDR3 is 13 amino acids. The V segment lost 6 bases and the J segment 8 bases; nucleotides outside the gene matches: 4. Germline CDR1 and CDR2: SGHTA and FQGTGA. In DNA, the CDR3 is TGTGCCAGCAGTCGGGACAGGGGCGAGCCCCAGCATTTT. Translating it yields CASSRDRGEPQHF.

V usage is TRBV5-5 and J usage is TRBJ1-6; D uncertain. This CDR3 has 16 amino acids. The V end was cut by 0 bases, the J end by 1 base, with 8 bases between. Per the germline V gene, CDR1 is SGHKS and CDR2 is YYEKEE (reference sequence). The chain's CDR3 is CASSLGGQSYNSPLHF. The CDR3 nucleotides read TGTGCCAGCAGCTTGGGCGGGCAGTCCTATAATTCACCCCTCCACTTT.

The chain joins TRBV5-8 to TRBJ1-6; 7 positions match TRBD1. J gave up 14 bases and V 0 bases, and 11 bases lay outside the gene matches. This CDR3 spans 15 amino acids. Germline V gene sequence: CDR1 SGHTS, CDR2 YDEGEE. CDR3 in amino acids: CASSLGQRQGGTLHF. The CDR3 DNA follows: TGTGCCAGCAGCTTGGGACAGCGGCAGGGGGGAACCCTCCACTTT.